This passage covers 6 T cell receptor beta chains from one sample sequenced in a study of neoadjuvant anti-PD-1 for oral cavity cancer (dated by TCRdb to about 2021). The sample's time point label, decoded: before neoadjuvant nivolumab. The protocol used for the library was the immunoSEQ multiplex PCR assay. TCRdb mirrors the immuneACCESS table, restricted to in-frame sequences. Some clones are absent from its copies; in checked studies, under half trace to an unresolved V gene, and the reason for the others is unknown. For this sample there are approximately 15,000 clones; approximately 67% appear just once. The biggest ten clones account for about 2.7% of the sample. The sequences come from PBMCs, collected before nivolumab (anti-PD-1) treatment. These receptors all come from a person aged 35-79 years with oral cavity squamous cell carcinoma.

This chain links TRBV6-4 with TRBJ1-2, with no clear D. Per the germline V gene, CDR1 is MRHNA and CDR2 is SNTAGT. This CDR3 contains 10 residues. The germline V and J ends were trimmed by 11 bases and 5 bases, with 9 bases remaining between them. The CDR3 loop is CACETYGYTF. The CDR3 DNA reads TGTGCCTGCGAGACTTATGGCTACACCTTC.

The CDR3 sequence is CASSPPGFNEQFF. In DNA form, the CDR3 reads TGTGCCAGCTCACCACCAGGGTTCAATGAGCAGTTCTTC. The chain has TRBV18 and TRBJ2-1; D call uncertain. From germline, CDR1 is KGHSH and CDR2 LQKENI. Trimming shortened V by 0 bases and J by 6 bases, and 6 bases separated the two germline ends. The length of the CDR3 is 13 residues.

The V and J genes are TRBV2 and TRBJ2-1; D call uncertain. Germline loops: CDR1 SNHLY, CDR2 FYNNEI. The CDR3 is 15 amino acids. Trimming removed 6 bases at V and 5 bases at J, with 17 bases between. Here the CDR3 reads CASSAKRVGNNEQFF. In nucleotides, the CDR3 is TGTGCCAGCAGCGCCAAAAGGGTGGGGAACAATGAGCAGTTCTTC. Variable domain in full (rest from reference TRBV2 and TRBJ2-1): EPEVTQTPSHQVTQMGQEVILRCVPISNHLYFYWYRQILGQKVEFLVSFYNNEISEKSEIFDDQFSVERPDGSNFTLKIRSTKLEDSAMYFCASSAKRVGNNEQFFGPGTRLTVL.

V usage is TRBV6-6 and J usage is TRBJ1-5; TRBD1 might be the D (5 bases). V was cut by 4 bases and J by 4 bases, with 17 bases left in between. The CDR3 contains 16 residues. The germline CDR1 and CDR2 sequences are MNHNY and SVGAGI (reference sequence). The CDR3 sequence: CASSSPSGRTNQPQHF. The CDR3 bases are TGTGCCAGCAGTTCCCCAAGTGGACGGACAAATCAGCCCCAGCATTTT.

The chain links TRBV2 to TRBJ2-2; D not resolved. The V end was cut by 7 bases, the J end by 4 bases, with 13 bases between. Looked up from germline, CDR1 is SNHLY and CDR2 is FYNNEI. The CDR3 length is 14 residues. This CDR3 reads CASKAGLSTGELFF. CDR3 DNA sequence: TGTGCCAGCAAGGCAGGCCTATCCACCGGGGAGCTGTTTTTT.

This clone was observed once. This chain uses TRBV19 with TRBJ2-2, with D tentatively TRBD2 (6 bases). Germline V lookup: CDR1 LNHDA, CDR2 SQIVND (reference sequence). V lost 4 bases and J lost 7, with 16 bases in between. CDR3 length: 15 residues. CDR3 nucleotide sequence: TGTGCCAGTAGTACCACCCGGGAGTCGCTCGGGGAGCTGTTTTTT. Its translation: CASSTTRESLGELFF. The variable domain in full, with the rest retrieved from reference TRBV19 and TRBJ2-2, is DGGITQSPKYLFRKEGQNVTLSCEQNLNHDAMYWYRQDPGQGLRLIYYSQIVNDFQKGDIAEGYSVSREKKESFPLTVTSAQKNPTAFYLCASSTTRESLGELFFGEGSRLTVL.